Following are 18 T cell receptor beta chains from one sample sequenced in a study of identical twins. Via MiXCR, TCRdb re-called the 5' RACE reads, giving one row per CDR3 protein. The sample records approximately 600,000 distinct CDR3 sequences, under 8.5% being singletons. A further study also used this sample, focusing on yellow fever vaccine responses in identical twins.

Sequences were obtained from PBMCs. The source is a woman aged 18-29 years in good health.

The J gene is TRBJ1-2, the V gene TRBV10-3, with D perhaps TRBD1 (5 bases). Germline CDR1 ENHRY, CDR2 SYGVKD. The V end lost 8 bases, the J end lost 8 bases, and 18 bases lay between the germline ends. The CDR3 spans 13 residues. The CDR3 DNA sequence: TGTGCCATCGAAAAGACGGGGACTAGCGGCTACACCTTC. This codes for CAIEKTGTSGYTF.

The sample holds many counts of this clonotype. The chain uses TRBV28 and TRBJ2-7; TRBD1 is a possible D gene (6 bases). The CDR3 runs to 14 residues. V lost 4 bases to trimming and J lost 3 bases, with 13 bases between them. Looked up from germline, CDR1 is MDHEN and CDR2 is SYDVKM. In DNA form, the CDR3 reads TGTGCCAGCAGTTCTGCCGGGACATACTACGAGCAGTACGTC. Its translation is CASSSAGTYYEQYV.

This clonotype was counted between two and nine times. CDR3 nucleotide sequence: TGCGCCAGCAGCTTGAGAGGGACGGGATTGGGGGATACGCAGTATTTT. This translates into CASSLRGTGLGDTQYF. The chain couples TRBV5-1 to TRBJ2-3; D may be TRBD1 or TRBD2 (5 bases each). This CDR3 has 16 amino acids. Germline lookup yields CDR1 SGHRS and CDR2 YFSETQ. Trimming shortened V by 1 base and J by 6 bases, and 18 bases separated the two germline ends. Filled out from reference TRBV5-1 and TRBJ2-3, the complete variable domain reads KAGVTQTPRYLIKTRGQQVTLSCSPISGHRSVSWYQQTPGQGLQFLFEYFSETQRNKGNFPGRFSGRQFSNSRSEMNVSTLELGDSALYLCASSLRGTGLGDTQYFGPGTRLTVL.

The rearrangement joins TRBV7-8 to TRBJ2-4, with TRBD2 matching 13 bases. Germline V CDR1 and CDR2: SGHVS, FQNEAQ. Trimming cost V 5 bases and J 8 bases; bases outside gene matches: 15. CDR3 length: 18 residues. The CDR3 spells CASSPGGLAGRFEDIQYF. In DNA, the CDR3 is TGTGCCAGCAGCCCAGGGGGACTAGCGGGAAGGTTTGAGGACATTCAGTACTTC.

The chain uses TRBV6-2 or TRBV6-3 and TRBJ2-7; TRBD1 might be the D (6 bases). Germline V gene lookup returns CDR1 MNHEY and CDR2 SVGEGT. The V end lost 2 bases, the J end lost 0 bases, and 17 bases lay between the germline ends. The CDR3 consists of 17 residues. CDR3 residues: CASSYRRTARSSYEQYV. CDR3 bases: TGTGCCAGCAGTTACAGGCGGACAGCAAGGAGCTCCTACGAGCAGTACGTC.

This clonotype was counted at least ten times. The chain employs TRBV12-3 or TRBV12-4 and TRBJ1-1; D not certain. This CDR3 has 14 residues. The ends were cut back, 5 bases at V and 1 base at J, with 11 bases in the middle. The CDR3 nucleotides are TGTGCCAGCAGTACAACCCCGGGGAACACTGAAGCTTTCTTT. Translated, it gives CASSTTPGNTEAFF.

This clonotype was seen more than once but under ten times. The CDR3 region is CASSGTSVAKNIQYF. DNA of the CDR3: TGTGCCAGTAGCGGGACTAGCGTAGCCAAAAACATTCAGTACTTC. This chain joins TRBV19 and TRBJ2-4, with 10 bases aligning to TRBD2. Per germline, CDR1 LNHDA and CDR2 SQIVND (reference sequence). CDR3 length: 15 amino acids. Germline trimming cut 6 bases from V and 0 bases from J; bases unmatched to any gene: 2.

The rearrangement joins TRBV12-5 to TRBJ1-2; D perhaps matches TRBD1 (5 bases). The V gene's germline CDR1 is LGHNT and CDR2 FRNRAP. Trimming shortened V by 0 bases and J by 2 bases, and 10 bases separated the two germline ends. The CDR3 runs to 15 residues. CDR3 DNA sequence: TGTGCTAGTGGTTTGGTACCACAGGAGAACTATGGCTACACCTTC. This translates into CASGLVPQENYGYTF. The full variable domain, completed using reference TRBV12-5 and TRBJ1-2, is DARVTQTPRHKVTEMGQEVTMRCQPILGHNTVFWYRQTMMQGLELLAYFRNRAPLDDSGMPKDRFSAEMPDATLATLKIQPSEPRDSAVYFCASGLVPQENYGYTFGSGTRLTVV.

J is TRBJ2-1 and V is TRBV7-8, with TRBD2 matching over 9 bases. The V gene's germline CDR1 is SGHVS and CDR2 FQNEAQ. The CDR3 has 15 amino acids. Unmatched junction bases numbered 5, after V lost 3 bases and J lost 5 bases. CDR3 sequence: CASSFVTSGHNEQFF. CDR3 in DNA: TGTGCCAGCAGCTTTGTGACTAGCGGACACAATGAGCAGTTCTTC.

There are many counts of this clonotype. The V call is TRBV12-3 or TRBV12-4, the J call TRBJ2-7; no clear D. Between the trimmed V and J ends, which lost 4 bases and 6 bases, there was a span of 19 bases. The CDR3 extends over 15 amino acids. The CDR3 DNA reads as TGTGCCAGCAGTTCCTCCTCCGGTTATAGCTTCGAGCAGTACTTC. Amino acids: CASSSSSGYSFEQYF.

The CDR3 loop is CASSPEHYIQETQYF. As DNA, the CDR3 is TGTGCCAGCTCACCCGAACACTACATTCAAGAGACCCAGTACTTC. The chain couples TRBV18 to TRBJ2-5; D gene uncertain. The CDR3 is made up of 15 amino acids. Trimming left V 3 bases short and J 2 bases short, with 13 bases between. The germline V gene has CDR1 KGHSH and CDR2 LQKENI.

This clonotype was counted only a few times. The V gene is TRBV7-9, the J gene TRBJ2-2; D possibly uses TRBD1 or TRBD2 (5 bases each). This CDR3 has 16 amino acids. V gave up 4 bases and J gave up 7 bases, with 19 bases separating them. Germline V gene sequence: CDR1 SEHNR, CDR2 FQNEAQ (reference sequence). CDR3 in DNA: TGTGCCAGCAGCTCTAGGGGTCCTAGCCCGAACGGGGAGCTGTTTTTT. It translates to CASSSRGPSPNGELFF.

V and J are TRBV19 and TRBJ2-1; D is possibly TRBD2 (6 bases). Trimming took off 4 bases at V and 8 bases at J, with 15 bases between the two ends. From germline, CDR1 is LNHDA and CDR2 SQIVND (reference sequence). This CDR3 has 14 amino acids. The CDR3 region has the DNA TGTGCCAGTAGTAGGGGCCTAGCGTCGGATGAGCAGTTCTTC. It is translated as CASSRGLASDEQFF.

This clonotype was recorded many times. This chain uses TRBV12-3 or TRBV12-4 with TRBJ2-7; 7 bases line up with TRBD2. V gave up 5 bases and J gave up 1 base; unmatched junction bases: 5. The CDR3 totals 14 residues. CDR3 coding DNA: TGTGCCAGCAGTGCGGGAGATTGGTCCTACGAGCAGTACTTC. It encodes CASSAGDWSYEQYF.

This clonotype was picked up many times. The V call is TRBV7-9, the J call TRBJ2-1, with unresolved D. V lost 1 base and J 1 base, leaving 8 bases between the germline ends. This CDR3 has 15 amino acids. The V gene's germline CDR1 is SEHNR and CDR2 FQNEAQ (reference sequence). The chain's CDR3 is CASSLVSGSYNEQFF. For the CDR3, the DNA is TGTGCCAGCAGCTTAGTGTCAGGTTCCTACAATGAGCAGTTCTTC.

V usage is TRBV12-3 or TRBV12-4 and J usage is TRBJ2-5; 7 bases are shared with TRBD2. This CDR3 contains 18 residues. V was pared by 6 bases and J by 5 bases, with 21 bases of the junction left unmatched. CDR3 sequence reads: CASSPGGTGTIGRETQYF. In DNA form, the CDR3 reads TGTGCCAGCAGCCCCGGGGGGACGGGAACAATCGGGAGGGAGACCCAGTACTTC.

This clonotype was recorded at least ten times. The rearrangement uses TRBV7-6 and TRBJ2-1; 7 bases line up with TRBD2. Germline V CDR1 and CDR2: SGHVS, FNYEAQ. There are 14 residues in the CDR3. Trimming cost V 5 bases and J 7 bases; bases outside gene matches: 8. The CDR3 here is CASSPGVLANEQFF. In DNA, the CDR3 is TGTGCCAGCAGCCCAGGCGTACTAGCGAATGAGCAGTTCTTC.

This chain connects TRBV7-9 to TRBJ2-7; maybe TRBD1 (6 bases). The ends were cut back, 4 bases at V and 6 bases at J, with 22 bases in the middle. Per the germline V gene, CDR1 is SEHNR and CDR2 is FQNEAQ (reference sequence). This CDR3 contains 16 residues. In nucleotides, the CDR3 is TGTGCCAGCAGCTCCTCGGCCCTACAGGGAATGGGCGAGCAGTACGTC. It encodes CASSSSALQGMGEQYV.